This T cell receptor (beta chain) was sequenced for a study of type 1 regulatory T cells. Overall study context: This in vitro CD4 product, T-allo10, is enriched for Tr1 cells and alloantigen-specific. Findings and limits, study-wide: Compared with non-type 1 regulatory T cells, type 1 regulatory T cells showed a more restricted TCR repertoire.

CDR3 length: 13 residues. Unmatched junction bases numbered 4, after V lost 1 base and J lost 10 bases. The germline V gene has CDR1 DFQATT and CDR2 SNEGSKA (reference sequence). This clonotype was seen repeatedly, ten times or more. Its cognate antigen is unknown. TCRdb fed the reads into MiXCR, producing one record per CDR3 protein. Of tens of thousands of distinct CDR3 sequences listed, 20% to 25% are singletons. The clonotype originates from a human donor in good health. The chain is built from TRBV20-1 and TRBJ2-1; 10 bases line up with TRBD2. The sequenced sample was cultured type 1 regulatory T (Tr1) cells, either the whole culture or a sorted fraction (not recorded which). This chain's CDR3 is CSARVAGGREQFF. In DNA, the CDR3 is TGCAGTGCTAGAGTAGCGGGAGGAAGGGAGCAGTTCTTC.